The T cell receptor (beta chain) described here comes from a study of cytomegalovirus exposure and HLA in healthy donors. PCR was performed using 60 Vbeta and 13 Jbeta primers. TCRdb keeps only in-frame clones here, not all; method: immunoSEQ multiplex PCR. The repertoire has 150,000 to 200,000 clones, 84% of them found once; the top ten carry about 1%. With V trimmed by 5 bases and J by 2 bases, 3 bases remained unmatched. The CDR3 is 14 amino acids. In germline, CDR1 is SGHAT, CDR2 FQDESV (reference sequence). This clone was detected only once. The chain combines TRBV11-1 with TRBJ1-1, with 9 bases that match TRBD1. This receptor was identified in a man between 25 and 39 years old in good health and CMV-seronegative. Sequencing input: PBMCs. The CDR3 loop is CASSGDRANTEAFF. The CDR3 DNA reads as TGTGCCAGCAGCGGGGACAGGGCTAACACTGAAGCTTTCTTT.